This TCR beta chain originates from a study of T cells after yellow fever vaccination. This clonotype has ten or more counts. Antigen: not known. 5'RACE template switching added a universal primer site and UMIs to TCR cDNA. TCRdb recomputed calls from the 5' RACE reads with MiXCR, one row per CDR3 protein. The table shows about 310,000 distinct CDR3 sequences, with roughly 3.5% occurring only once. This CDR3 is built from 12 residues. CDR1 and CDR2 from the germline V gene are DFQATT and SNEGSKA (reference sequence). The germline V and J ends were trimmed by 5 bases and 2 bases, with 10 bases remaining between them. Whole-study findings and limits: The secondary response peaked faster, at day 5 versus 15, but was weaker. A minor fraction of clonotypes spanned both CD4 and CD8 compartments.

This rearrangement joins TRBV20-1 to TRBJ2-7; D is undetermined. The sequences come from PBMCs, collected on the day of the yellow fever booster vaccination. This receptor was taken from a man younger than 35 who received the YFV17D yellow fever vaccine. The CDR3 here is CSASGLPYEQYV. The CDR3 DNA reads as TGCAGTGCTTCGGGCCTTCCCTACGAGCAGTACGTC.